This T cell receptor beta chain came from a study of cytomegalovirus exposure and HLA in healthy donors. Broader study findings: Analyses of presence/absence relied on an assumption of roughly uniform sequencing depth across donors. The later analysis indicated that the majority of CMV-associated TCR beta chains appeared HLA-restricted.

At sampling all donors were nominally healthy, likely with unrecorded immune exposures. The PCR had 60 Vbeta and 13 Jbeta primers. Profiled with immunoSEQ multiplex PCR; TCRdb holds only in-frame clones, not every one. The data show some 180,000 clones, roughly 80% seen once. A note on this clone: Antigen specificity is unknown.

Sequencing was performed on PBMCs. This receptor was obtained from a female donor in good health and CMV-seronegative.

CDR3 loop: CASSPRERETQYF. CDR3 nucleotides: TGTGCCAGCTCACCGAGGGAGAGAGAGACCCAGTACTTC. The genes are TRBV18 and TRBJ2-5, with TRBD2 as a possible D gene (5 bases). CDR1 and CDR2 (germline): KGHSH, LQKENI. The V gene lost 3 bases and the J gene lost 4 bases, with 9 bases spanning the gap. This CDR3 comprises 13 residues.